What follows is one TCR beta chain and its context. The sample originates from a study of vaccination and CD4 T cells after COVID-19. TCRdb fed the PCR reads into MiXCR, producing one record per CDR3 protein. This sample has approximately 20,000 distinct CDR3 sequences, with under 80% found just once. Per the germline V gene, CDR1 is LNHDA and CDR2 is SQIVND (reference sequence). CDR3 length equals 13 residues. V was cut by 6 bases and J by 5 bases, with 13 bases left in between. This sequence was found in a human donor who had recovered from COVID-19. The chain has TRBV19 and TRBJ1-1; D is unresolved. Sequencing was performed on CD4+ T cells from blood, taken before SARS-CoV-2 vaccination. Here the CDR3 DNA reads TGTGCCAGTAGCCTTAGCTGGAGAACTGAAGCTTTCTTT. It is translated as CASSLSWRTEAFF.